This is a list of T cell receptor beta chains from one sample in a study of radiotherapy plus CTLA-4 blockade in lung cancer. Here immunoSEQ multiplex PCR was the method, and the copy in TCRdb shows in-frame clones only, minus some. Among roughly 57,000 clones listed, approximately 84% were seen once. The source material was peripheral blood, sampled from a patient treated with radiotherapy plus ipilimumab. These receptors all stem from a human donor with non-small cell lung cancer whose response to radiotherapy plus ipilimumab could not be evaluated. The conserved cysteine and the conserved F or W are not part of the CDR3 here. Expanded clones are given a class, and other clones once, few, many or no size at all.

cdr3_aa: ASSLADSRNSPLH; cdr3_length: 13; clone_size: once; v_call: TRBV7-2; j_call: TRBJ1-6
cdr3_aa: ASSLSPMVNTEAF; cdr3_length: 13; clone_size: -; v_call: TRBV27; j_call: TRBJ1-1
cdr3_aa: ASSLGLAGGFSGANVLT; cdr3_length: 17; clone_size: -; v_call: TRBV4-1; j_call: TRBJ2-6
cdr3_aa: ASSDRQRTPEAF; cdr3_length: 12; clone_size: -; v_call: TRBV6-1; j_call: TRBJ1-1
cdr3_aa: AISSTGQGGNEKLF; cdr3_length: 14; clone_size: -; v_call: TRBV10-3; j_call: TRBJ1-4
cdr3_aa: ASSLALAGGHNSPLH; cdr3_length: 15; clone_size: -; v_call: TRBV7-2; j_call: TRBJ1-6
cdr3_aa: ASSRQVSNTEAF; cdr3_length: 12; clone_size: -; v_call: TRBV10-1; j_call: TRBJ1-1
cdr3_aa: ASSERGADDEQY; cdr3_length: 12; clone_size: -; v_call: TRBV7-2; j_call: TRBJ2-7
cdr3_aa: ASSFSWGGGNQPQH; cdr3_length: 14; clone_size: few; v_call: TRBV19; j_call: TRBJ1-5
cdr3_aa: ASSLKNVGENEQF; cdr3_length: 13; clone_size: -; v_call: TRBV5-4; j_call: TRBJ2-1
cdr3_aa: ASSLAPRGSTETQY; cdr3_length: 14; clone_size: -; v_call: TRBV7-8; j_call: TRBJ2-5
cdr3_aa: ASSSQLAAHQETQY; cdr3_length: 14; clone_size: once; v_call: TRBV27; j_call: TRBJ2-5
cdr3_aa: ASSLYTDTQY; cdr3_length: 10; clone_size: -; v_call: TRBV7-2; j_call: TRBJ2-3
cdr3_aa: AWRTGGAPTMF; cdr3_length: 11; clone_size: -; v_call: TRBV30; j_call: TRBJ2-1
cdr3_aa: ASSLASPSARQY; cdr3_length: 12; clone_size: once; v_call: TRBV7-9; j_call: TRBJ2-7
cdr3_aa: ATSRPGGQANTEAF; cdr3_length: 14; clone_size: -; v_call: TRBV15; j_call: TRBJ1-1
cdr3_aa: ASSLDLGDEQY; cdr3_length: 11; clone_size: -; v_call: TRBV5-4; j_call: TRBJ2-7
cdr3_aa: ASSPLQDLREKLF; cdr3_length: 13; clone_size: -; v_call: TRBV19; j_call: TRBJ1-4
cdr3_aa: ASSPRGPRSPLH; cdr3_length: 12; clone_size: -; v_call: TRBV7-9; j_call: TRBJ1-6
cdr3_aa: ASSYPGQGEKQF; cdr3_length: 12; clone_size: -; v_call: TRBV6-5; j_call: TRBJ2-1
cdr3_aa: ASTSQAVQGTEAF; cdr3_length: 13; clone_size: -; v_call: TRBV6-6; j_call: TRBJ1-1
cdr3_aa: ASIPTSPCSYEQY; cdr3_length: 13; clone_size: -; v_call: TRBV21-1; j_call: TRBJ2-7
cdr3_aa: ASSLRQGLRGTEAF; cdr3_length: 14; clone_size: medium-sized; v_call: TRBV5-1; j_call: TRBJ1-1
cdr3_aa: ASSKHGQFYEQY; cdr3_length: 12; clone_size: -; v_call: TRBV21-1; j_call: TRBJ2-7
cdr3_aa: ASSLSTESFYEQY; cdr3_length: 13; clone_size: -; v_call: TRBV5-1; j_call: TRBJ2-7
cdr3_aa: ASSPPQGRGYT; cdr3_length: 11; clone_size: -; v_call: TRBV7-9; j_call: TRBJ1-2
cdr3_aa: ASSFLSGVGRGSYEQY; cdr3_length: 16; clone_size: -; v_call: TRBV11-2; j_call: TRBJ2-7
cdr3_aa: ASSQVGLAGGPTDTQY; cdr3_length: 16; clone_size: -; v_call: TRBV4-3; j_call: TRBJ2-3
cdr3_aa: AIRPDSSYEQY; cdr3_length: 11; clone_size: -; v_call: TRBV10-3; j_call: TRBJ2-7
cdr3_aa: ASSVAAQGTGNTIY; cdr3_length: 14; clone_size: -; v_call: TRBV9; j_call: TRBJ1-3
cdr3_aa: ASLGQRVNTEAF; cdr3_length: 12; clone_size: -; v_call: TRBV2; j_call: TRBJ1-1
cdr3_aa: ASTPSGSTYNEQF; cdr3_length: 13; clone_size: -; v_call: TRBV7-2; j_call: TRBJ2-1
cdr3_aa: ASSIVTGGSYEQY; cdr3_length: 13; clone_size: -; v_call: TRBV19; j_call: TRBJ2-7
cdr3_aa: ASSQDGDRNYEQY; cdr3_length: 13; clone_size: many; v_call: TRBV4-3; j_call: TRBJ2-7
cdr3_aa: ASSSLRQASTDTQY; cdr3_length: 14; clone_size: -; v_call: TRBV28; j_call: TRBJ2-3